Listed below are T cell receptor beta chains from one sample, sequenced in a study of beta chain features in type 1 diabetes. Assay: immunoSEQ multiplex PCR; the TCRdb copy retains only in-frame clones and omits some. The sample has about 250,000 clones; roughly a tenth are singletons. Sample: naive CD4+ T cells from blood. These TCRs come from a man aged 25-45 years with type 1 diabetes. Both conserved end residues are part of each CDR3. D genes are given only for firm matches. Rows give clone size only sometimes, using once, few, many, or a class for an expanded clone.

CASSLGGERDIQYF,TGTGCCAGCAGCTTAGGAGGAGAAAGGGACATTCAGTACTTC,TRBV7-3,-,TRBJ2-4,-
CATSSSEKLFF,TGTGCCACCAGCAGCAGTGAAAAACTGTTTTTT,TRBV15,-,TRBJ1-4,-
CASWAGTGSNQPQHF,TGTGCCAGTTGGGCGGGGACAGGGAGCAATCAGCCCCAGCATTTT,TRBV19,-,TRBJ1-5,TRBD1
CASSRPQARETQYF,TGCGCCAGCAGCCGCCCCCAGGCCAGAGAGACCCAGTACTTC,TRBV4-1,-,TRBJ2-5,-
CASSQGQGGSGANVLTF,TGTGCCAGCAGCCAAGGACAGGGGGGATCTGGGGCCAACGTCCTGACTTTC,TRBV4-2,-,TRBJ2-6,TRBD1
CASSRAGGYSTHEQFF,TGTGCCAGCAGCCGGGCGGGGGGCTACTCCACCCATGAGCAGTTCTTC,TRBV7-8,-,TRBJ2-1,TRBD2
CASSLGIRRTAVAKDVIGELFF,TGTGCCAGCAGCTTAGGCATTCGTCGGACAGCGGTAGCGAAAGACGTTATCGGGGAGCTGTTTTTT,TRBV13,-,TRBJ2-2,-
CASSLAAGTGETQYF,TGTGCCAGCAGCTTAGCGGCGGGGACTGGAGAGACCCAGTACTTC,TRBV7-2,-,TRBJ2-5,-
CAWSVGTRGTDTQYF,TGTGCCTGGAGTGTAGGGACTAGAGGCACAGATACGCAGTATTTT,TRBV30,-,TRBJ2-3,TRBD2
CASSDWRGGNGELFF,TGTGCCAGCAGCGATTGGCGGGGGGGAAACGGGGAGCTGTTTTTT,TRBV9,-,TRBJ2-2,TRBD2
CASSKGAERNQPQHF,TGTGCCAGTAGTAAGGGAGCAGAAAGAAATCAGCCCCAGCATTTT,TRBV19,-,TRBJ1-5,-
CASSDGQDSTDTQYF,TGTGCCAGTAGCGATGGACAAGACTCCACAGATACGCAGTATTTT,TRBV19,-,TRBJ2-3,-
CSEGQDYGYTF,TGCAGCGAAGGACAGGACTATGGCTACACCTTC,TRBV29-1,few,TRBJ1-2,TRBD1
CASSLIPGGQGTIYF,TGTGCCAGCAGCTTAATACCAGGAGGACAGGGAACCATATATTTT,TRBV7-3,-,TRBJ1-3,TRBD1
CSVPQRGVDNEQFF,TGCAGCGTCCCCCAGCGGGGGGTAGACAATGAGCAGTTCTTC,TRBV29-1,-,TRBJ2-1,TRBD2
CASSSFQLKNEQFF,TGTGCCAGCAGCTCCTTCCAACTGAAAAATGAGCAGTTCTTC,TRBV7-9,few,TRBJ2-1,-
CASSLDARTYNEQFF,TGTGCCAGCAGCTTGGATGCGCGTACCTACAATGAGCAGTTCTTC,TRBV5-4,-,TRBJ2-1,-
CATQDRGDTGELFF,TGTGCCACCCAGGACAGGGGGGACACCGGGGAGCTGTTTTTT,TRBV19,-,TRBJ2-2,TRBD1
CASSSSSGPSYEQYF,TGTGCCAGCAGCTCTTCTAGCGGACCTTCCTACGAGCAGTACTTC,TRBV7-2,few,TRBJ2-7,TRBD2
CASSLQVSGGYNEQFF,TGTGCCAGCAGCTTGCAAGTTAGCGGGGGGTACAATGAGCAGTTCTTC,TRBV5-6,few,TRBJ2-1,TRBD2
CASSRGQGVNEQFF,TGTGCCAGCAGCCGTGGACAGGGAGTTAATGAGCAGTTCTTC,TRBV7-3,-,TRBJ2-1,TRBD1
CASSPSGTVVTQYF,TGTGCCAGCAGCCCATCTGGGACAGTCGTCACCCAGTACTTC,TRBV11-3,-,TRBJ2-5,TRBD1
CASSVAQDPGGPDTQYF,TGTGCCAGCAGCGTAGCCCAGGACCCAGGAGGCCCCGATACGCAGTATTTT,TRBV9,-,TRBJ2-3,-
CASSLSGGDSWTTQYF,TGCGCCAGCAGCTTGTCCGGGGGGGATAGTTGGACTACGCAGTATTTT,TRBV5-1,-,TRBJ2-3,TRBD2
CASTIRGDSPLHF,TGTGCCAGCACAATCCGGGGGGATTCACCCCTCCACTTT,TRBV7-8,-,TRBJ1-6,-
CASSQDYRVTPLHF,TGTGCCAGCAGCCAAGATTACCGGGTTACACCCCTCCACTTT,TRBV4-2,-,TRBJ1-6,-
CASLHPGQETQYF,TGTGCCAGCTTACACCCCGGGCAAGAGACCCAGTACTTC,TRBV18,-,TRBJ2-5,-
CASSLEGAGTNEQFF,TGCGCCAGCAGCTTAGAGGGGGCCGGGACCAATGAGCAGTTCTTC,TRBV5-1,-,TRBJ2-1,TRBD1
CASNGGRTQYF,TGTGCCAGCAACGGGGGTCGGACCCAGTACTTC,TRBV2,-,TRBJ2-5,-
CASSVGGSGGAQYF,TGTGCCAGCAGCGTAGGTGGTAGCGGGGGGGCCCAGTACTTC,TRBV9,-,TRBJ2-5,TRBD2
CASSPDSRADTQYF,TGTGCCAGCAGCCCGGACAGCCGAGCAGATACGCAGTATTTT,TRBV7-3,few,TRBJ2-3,-
CASSHDRDGYTF,TGCGCCAGCAGCCACGACAGGGATGGCTACACCTTC,TRBV5-1,-,TRBJ1-2,TRBD1
CASSYSGGGYTF,TGTGCCAGCAGTTACTCAGGGGGCGGCTACACCTTC,TRBV6-5,-,TRBJ1-2,TRBD1
CASSPSWGGVTEAFF,TGTGCCAGCAGCCCTTCGTGGGGCGGGGTCACTGAAGCTTTCTTT,TRBV5-6,few,TRBJ1-1,-
CASSRPGQGLYEQYF,TGTGCCAGCAGTAGGCCGGGACAGGGGTTATACGAGCAGTACTTC,TRBV28,-,TRBJ2-7,TRBD1
CASSAHRGAGETQYF,TGTGCCAGCAGCGCCCATCGGGGGGCGGGGGAGACCCAGTACTTC,TRBV7-9,-,TRBJ2-5,-
CASSLGSGSETQYF,TGCGCCAGCAGCTTGGGTTCAGGTTCAGAGACCCAGTACTTC,TRBV5-1,few,TRBJ2-5,-
CATKGVTYEQYF,TGTGCCACTAAAGGGGTTACCTACGAGCAGTACTTC,TRBV6-1,-,TRBJ2-7,-
CASRTATDTQYF,TGTGCCAGCAGGACAGCCACAGATACGCAGTATTTT,TRBV2,few,TRBJ2-3,-
CASSLLSGGRSYNEQFF,TGTGCCAGCAGCTTACTAAGCGGGGGCCGCTCCTACAATGAGCAGTTCTTC,TRBV7-8,few,TRBJ2-1,TRBD2
CASSPGTGGRPLHF,TGTGCCAGCAGCCCGGGGACAGGGGGCCGACCCCTCCACTTT,TRBV7-9,few,TRBJ1-6,TRBD1
CASSVQGWEQYF,TGTGCCAGCAGCGTACAGGGATGGGAGCAGTACTTC,TRBV7-9,few,TRBJ2-7,-
CASSAGQGSYEQYF,TGTGCCAGCAGTGCGGGACAGGGTTCCTACGAGCAGTACTTC,TRBV21-1,-,TRBJ2-7,-
CASSPGSVIYNEQFF,TGTGCCAGCAGCCCGGGGAGCGTGATCTACAATGAGCAGTTCTTC,TRBV7-2,few,TRBJ2-1,-
CASRGQPYSNQPQHF,TGTGCCAGCAGAGGACAGCCATATAGCAATCAGCCCCAGCATTTT,TRBV6-5,few,TRBJ1-5,-
CAISEQGASTDTQYF,TGTGCCATCAGTGAGCAGGGGGCCAGCACAGATACGCAGTATTTT,TRBV10-3,-,TRBJ2-3,TRBD1
CASSSQPQGEETQYF,TGTGCCAGCAGCTCGCAACCACAGGGAGAAGAGACCCAGTACTTC,TRBV5-6,few,TRBJ2-5,-
CASSYSGGHNEQYF,TGTGCCAGCAGTTACTCGGGGGGGCACAACGAGCAGTACTTC,TRBV6-5,-,TRBJ2-7,-
CASSDWTDRDETQYF,TGCGCCAGCAGTGATTGGACAGATCGGGACGAGACCCAGTACTTC,TRBV10-2,few,TRBJ2-5,-